The 26 T cell receptor beta chains listed next were all sequenced from one sample in a study of blood T cells in healthy people across ages (dated by TCRdb to 2015 to 2017). Library generation was performed with 5' RACE. For sequencing, an Illumina HiSeq 2500 was employed. A second PCR of about 6 to 11 cycles was run with a J-beta primer mix and a sample-barcoded 5' primer. In TCRdb, the public reads were trimmed at Q25 with fastp and aligned with MiXCR, with productive beta chains retained. Identical CDR3 proteins give one entry, which carries the most common genes and DNA. This sample has approximately 580,000 distinct CDR3 sequences in its table, and nearly 25% of those were observed once. The ten largest clones add up to 7.5% to 9% of the sample. This sample was also put to use in a study of T cells of mothers and their children.

The source material was blood. These receptors all stem from a boy between 10 and 17 years old in good health.

In this sample, this clonotype turned up many times. The chain is built from TRBV7-9 and TRBJ2-1; 8 bases map to TRBD1. Germline loops: CDR1 SEHNR, CDR2 FQNEAQ (reference sequence). With V trimmed by 5 bases and J by 0 bases, 3 bases remained unmatched. This CDR3 has 15 amino acids. CDR3 coding DNA: TGTGCCAGCAGCCGCGGACAGGGCTCCTACAATGAGCAGTTCTTC. It encodes CASSRGQGSYNEQFF.

The chain links TRBV20-1 to TRBJ1-4; a possible D gene is TRBD1 (6 bases). Germline CDR1 DFQATT, CDR2 SNEGSKA (reference sequence). This CDR3 comprises 13 residues. V lost 3 bases and J 5 bases, leaving 10 bases between the germline ends. In nucleotides, the CDR3 is TGCAGTGCTAGGCACAGGGCAAATGAAAAACTGTTTTTT. It codes for CSARHRANEKLFF.

This clonotype was counted a single time. The chain recombines TRBV7-9 with TRBJ1-4; D unresolved. Per the germline V gene, CDR1 is SEHNR and CDR2 is FQNEAQ (reference sequence). This CDR3 spans 15 amino acids. Trimming removed 8 bases at V and 2 bases at J, with 15 bases between. CDR3 sequence (DNA): TGTGCCAGCGGCCTACGGGGAGATACTAATGAAAAACTGTTTTTT. Translated: CASGLRGDTNEKLFF.

The chain joins TRBV7-9 to TRBJ1-5; D not certain. Trimming cost V 5 bases and J 0 bases, with 11 bases left between them. CDR3 size: 15 residues. CDR1 and CDR2 (germline): SEHNR, FQNEAQ (reference sequence). CDR3 nucleotides: TGTGCCAGCAGCCCCCACCGGAATAGCAATCAGCCCCAGCATTTT. This gives the protein CASSPHRNSNQPQHF. The entire variable domain, with the rest obtained from reference TRBV7-9 and TRBJ1-5, is as follows: DTGVSQNPRHKITKRGQNVTFRCDPISEHNRLYWYRQTLGQGPEFLTYFQNEAQLEKSRLLSDRFSAERPKGSFSTLEIQRTEQGDSAMYLCASSPHRNSNQPQHFGDGTRLSIL.

This clonotype was seen a few times. CDR3 in DNA: TGTGCCAGCAGCCGACAGAGCTTCCAAGAGACCCAGTACTTC. Translating it yields CASSRQSFQETQYF. This chain joins TRBV2 and TRBJ2-5; tentatively, D is TRBD1 (5 bases). V gave up 6 bases and J gave up 1 base, with 12 bases separating them. Germline V gene sequence: CDR1 SNHLY, CDR2 FYNNEI. The CDR3 runs to 14 residues.

The table lists this clonotype with many counts. The chain employs TRBV6-1 and TRBJ2-5, with D hard to call. This CDR3 comprises 13 residues. Germline V gene sequence: CDR1 MNHNS, CDR2 SASEGT. The V and J ends lost 7 bases and 2 bases respectively, with 11 bases between them. The DNA for the CDR3 is TGTGCCAGCACCCGGAGCCGACAAGAGACCCAGTACTTC. This gives the protein CASTRSRQETQYF.

This clonotype was detected many times. V gene TRBV7-6 combines with J gene TRBJ2-5; D is unclear. Trimming pared 5 bases from V and 3 bases from J, leaving 10 bases between. This CDR3 contains 13 residues. CDR1 SGHVS and CDR2 FNYEAQ come from the germline V gene. CDR3 nucleotides: TGTGCCAGCAGCCAAAATAGAGAAGAGACCCAGTACTTC. This sequence encodes CASSQNREETQYF.

V is TRBV20-1 and J is TRBJ1-1, with 10 bases fitting TRBD1. The J segment lost 7 bases and the V segment lost 6 bases, leaving 11 bases of the junction unmatched. This CDR3 is 14 amino acids long. Germline CDR1 and CDR2: DFQATT and SNEGSKA (reference sequence). In DNA, the CDR3 is TGCAGTGCAGACGCCGGGACAGGGGACAGTGAAGCTTTCTTT. This sequence encodes CSADAGTGDSEAFF.

To note about this clonotype: The junction and the germline gene differ at one end; a read error may be behind it. The chain combines TRBV10-3 with TRBJ2-3; unclear D gene. CDR3 length: 12 residues. Germline loops: CDR1 ENHRY, CDR2 SYGVKD. The CDR3 sequence is CAISAATDTRYF. DNA for the CDR3: TGTGCCATCAGTGCAGCCACAGATACGCGGTATTTT.

This clonotype was counted at least ten times. V and J are TRBV6-6 and TRBJ2-7; TRBD1 matches 8 bases. CDR1 MNHNY and CDR2 SVGAGI come from the germline V gene (reference sequence). V lost 6 bases to trimming and J lost 2 bases; unmatched junction nucleotides: 6. The CDR3 loop spans 14 amino acids. CDR3 sequence (DNA): TGTGCCAGCAGCCCTGGACAGGGTACCTACGAGCAGTACTTC. Residues: CASSPGQGTYEQYF.

A single count supports this clonotype. The gene calls are TRBV12-3 or TRBV12-4 and TRBJ2-5; 8 bases are a match to TRBD2. Matching the DNA end better, TRBJ2-1 makes the J call doubtful. The CDR3 length is 18 residues. The CDR3 reads CASSFGALGGGLPNEQFF. In DNA, the CDR3 is TGTGCCAGCAGTTTTGGGGCCCTGGGCGGGGGGCTGCCCAATGAGCAGTTCTTC.

The table lists this clonotype with a few counts. The chain joins TRBV6-2 or TRBV6-3 to TRBJ2-5, with D possibly matching TRBD1 (6 bases). The germline V and J ends were trimmed by 2 bases and 2 bases, with 18 bases remaining between them. CDR3 length equals 17 residues. CDR1 is MNHEY and CDR2 is SVGEGT in the germline V gene. CDR3 nucleotides: TGTGCCAGCAGTTACGGTCCGGGGCAGGGACATCAAGAGACCCAGTACTTC. It specifies CASSYGPGQGHQETQYF.

The chain links TRBV5-1 to TRBJ2-3; D tentatively reads TRBD1 or TRBD2 (5 bases each). Germline-derived CDR1 and CDR2 are SGHRS and YFSETQ. The CDR3 consists of 15 residues. V gave up 4 bases and J gave up 0 bases, with 12 bases separating them. CDR3 sequence (DNA): TGCGCCAGCAGCCCGGGGACGGCTAGCACAGATACGCAGTATTTT. Its translation: CASSPGTASTDTQYF.

The chain carries TRBV6-6 and TRBJ2-7; 7 positions agree with TRBD1. V was pared by 2 bases and J by 4 bases, with 5 bases of the junction left unmatched. CDR3 length equals 14 residues. Germline CDR1 reads MNHNY; CDR2 reads SVGAGI (reference sequence). The CDR3 bases are TGTGCCAGCAGTTACCCGGACAGGAGTTACGAGCAGTACGTC. It yields the protein CASSYPDRSYEQYV.

CDR3 loop: CATPQASGADTQYF. The CDR3 DNA is TGTGCCACCCCTCAAGCGAGTGGCGCAGATACGCAGTATTTT. V usage is TRBV12-3 or TRBV12-4 and J usage is TRBJ2-3; D not certain. V was cut by 10 bases and J by 4 bases, with 18 bases left in between. There are 14 residues in the CDR3.

The gene calls are TRBV7-9 and TRBJ2-2; TRBD2 matches 13 bases. The CDR3 contains 17 residues. V was pared by 4 bases and J by 0 bases, with 2 bases of the junction left unmatched. Germline V gene sequence: CDR1 SEHNR, CDR2 FQNEAQ (reference sequence). In DNA form, the CDR3 reads TGTGCCAGCAGCTCTGGACTAGCGGGAGCGAACACCGGGGAGCTGTTTTTT. Encoded protein: CASSSGLAGANTGELFF.

This clonotype has just a few counts. The chain carries TRBV13 and TRBJ1-2, with 7 bases that match TRBD1. The CDR3 loop spans 14 amino acids. V lost 5 bases, J lost 4 bases, and 7 bases stayed unmatched. Germline V gene data show CDR1 as PRHDT and CDR2 as FYEKMQ (reference sequence). Here the CDR3 reads CASSGQVPGYGYTF. The CDR3 DNA follows: TGTGCCAGCAGCGGACAGGTTCCGGGCTATGGCTACACCTTC.

In this sample, this clonotype turned up a few times. The chain joins TRBV9 to TRBJ1-2; tentative D call: TRBD1 (6 bases). Per the germline V gene, CDR1 is SGDLS and CDR2 is YYNGEE. The CDR3 contains 15 residues. The ends were cut back, 5 bases at V and 3 bases at J, with 17 bases in the middle. DNA of the CDR3: TGTGCCAGCAGTAGACAGGCCCAACCCGACTATGGCTACACCTTC. This translates into CASSRQAQPDYGYTF.

This chain connects TRBV4-1 to TRBJ2-7; the D gene is possibly TRBD2 (5 bases). The V gene's germline CDR1 is MGHRA and CDR2 YSYEKL. The CDR3 is 14 residues long. Trimming took 0 bases from V and 6 from J, leaving 12 bases between them. CDR3 amino acids: CASSQDIRGGEQYF. Here the CDR3 DNA reads TGCGCCAGCAGCCAAGATATCCGAGGAGGCGAGCAGTACTTC.

Regarding this clonotype: This is likely a read error, given that the CDR3 carries no conserved phenylalanine or tryptophan at its end. V gene TRBV7-9 combines with J gene TRBJ1-2, with D maybe TRBD1 (6 bases). Germline assignment: CDR1 SEHNR and CDR2 FQNEAQ (reference sequence). The CDR3 runs to 15 residues. Between the trimmed V and J ends, which lost 1 base and 4 bases, there was a span of 13 bases. The CDR3 protein is CASSLGRGQFYGYTL. The CDR3, as DNA: TGTGCCAGCAGCTTAGGCAGGGGTCAATTCTATGGCTACACCCTC.

This clonotype has a count of ten or more. This rearrangement joins TRBV28 to TRBJ2-2, with D maybe TRBD2 (5 bases). Looked up from germline, CDR1 is MDHEN and CDR2 is SYDVKM. The germline V and J ends were trimmed by 6 bases and 6 bases, with 23 bases remaining between them. This CDR3 is built from 17 residues. CDR3 DNA sequence: TGTGCCAGCAGCTCAATCACGGACTTATGGAGCCCCGGGGAGCTGTTTTTT. Translating it yields CASSSITDLWSPGELFF. Full variable domain (rest looked up from reference TRBV28 and TRBJ2-2): DVKVTQSSRYLVKRTGEKVFLECVQDMDHENMFWYRQDPGLGLRLIYFSYDVKMKEKGDIPEGYSVSREKKERFSLILESASTNQTSMYLCASSSITDLWSPGELFFGEGSRLTVL.

V is TRBV5-1 and J is TRBJ2-2; D possibly corresponds to TRBD2 (5 bases). Germline loops: CDR1 SGHRS, CDR2 YFSETQ. CDR3 size: 16 residues. The germline V and J ends were trimmed by 4 bases and 0 bases, with 13 bases remaining between them. The CDR3 is CASSPRGTANTGELFF. CDR3 bases: TGCGCCAGCAGCCCCCGGGGAACCGCGAACACCGGGGAGCTGTTTTTT.

The chain employs TRBV6-6 and TRBJ2-1; 7 positions agree with TRBD2. The CDR3 covers 14 residues. CDR1 MNHNY and CDR2 SVGAGI come from the germline V gene (reference sequence). V shed 6 bases and J 7 bases; nucleotides not matched to a gene: 9. CDR3 protein: CASSHGGSMNEQFF. The DNA for the CDR3 is TGTGCCAGCAGCCACGGCGGGAGTATGAATGAGCAGTTCTTC.

This clonotype has more than one count but fewer than ten. This chain uses TRBV12-3 or TRBV12-4 with TRBJ2-1; D gene uncertain. The CDR3 runs 15 residues. V lost 8 bases, J lost 1 base, and 15 bases lay in between. The CDR3 spells CASLSEDRSYNEQFF. CDR3 nucleotide sequence: TGTGCCAGCCTCAGTGAAGACCGTTCCTACAATGAGCAGTTCTTC.

The V gene is TRBV5-5, the J gene TRBJ1-2, with D tentatively TRBD1 (5 bases). V was trimmed by 3 bases and J by 3 bases, leaving 9 bases between them. The CDR3 extends over 13 amino acids. CDR1 is SGHKS and CDR2 is YYEKEE in the germline V gene (reference sequence). CDR3 protein: CASSSGTYYGYTF. The CDR3 region has the DNA TGTGCCAGCAGCTCCGGGACGTACTATGGCTACACCTTC. The entire variable domain, with the rest obtained from reference TRBV5-5 and TRBJ1-2, is as follows: DAGVTQSPTHLIKTRGQQVTLRCSPISGHKSVSWYQQVLGQGPQFIFQYYEKEERGRGNFPDRFSARQFPNYSSELNVNALLLGDSALYLCASSSGTYYGYTFGSGTRLTVV.

The sample holds many counts of this clonotype. The rearrangement joins TRBV7-9 to TRBJ2-1; D is tentatively TRBD1 or TRBD2 (5 bases each). The V gene lost 0 bases and the J gene lost 12 bases, with 15 bases spanning the gap. In germline, CDR1 is SEHNR, CDR2 FQNEAQ (reference sequence). CDR3 length: 14 amino acids. DNA for the CDR3: TGTGCCAGCAGCTTAGCTGGGACCCCCCTCGGGCAGTTCTTC. Translated: CASSLAGTPLGQFF. The full variable domain, with the rest looked up from reference TRBV7-9 and TRBJ2-1, is DTGVSQNPRHKITKRGQNVTFRCDPISEHNRLYWYRQTLGQGPEFLTYFQNEAQLEKSRLLSDRFSAERPKGSFSTLEIQRTEQGDSAMYLCASSLAGTPLGQFFGPGTRLTVL.